This TCR beta chain was recovered during a study of PD-1 blockade in classical Hodgkin lymphoma. Of note for this clone: Its antigen remains unknown.

This table comes from immunoSEQ multiplex PCR, and its TCRdb copy is limited to in-frame clones, with some not included. The sample consists of tens of thousands of clones, approximately 92% of them appearing once. Study-level points and caveats: Before treatment, TCR diversity in newly diagnosed patients was reportedly lower than in healthy donors. The repertoire differences lack a defined cause, possibly disease activity or prior therapy. TCR diversity in CD4+, not CD8+, cells rose significantly by C4D1. Patients starting nivolumab less than 1 year after ASCT had lower diversity and were excluded from later analyses.

The V and J ends lost 2 bases and 7 bases respectively, with 13 bases between them. The CDR3 loop spans 14 amino acids. The V gene's germline CDR1 is PRHDT and CDR2 FYEKMQ (reference sequence). Time point described: cycle 4 day 1 (C4D1), after five to seven weeks of nivolumab. All trial patients relapsed after autologous stem cell transplantation. Sample: peripheral blood mononuclear cells (PBMCs), taken before the fourth cycle of nivolumab. The sequence was obtained from a human donor with classical Hodgkin lymphoma. V and J are TRBV13 and TRBJ2-3, with TRBD2 as a possible D gene (6 bases). CDR3: CASSLPGEWNTQYF. The CDR3 DNA is TGTGCCAGCAGCTTACCGGGAGAGTGGAATACGCAGTATTTT.